The 30 T cell receptor beta chains given below trace back to one sample, sequenced in a study of shared clonotypes between healthy human individuals. Sequenced by immunoSEQ multiplex PCR; TCRdb stores in-frame clones only, minus some. Of a few hundred thousand clones listed, around 86% were seen once; the top ten hold roughly 15%. Sample: memory CD8+ T cells sorted from blood. The subset denotes: CD45RO+ cells pooled with CCR7-negative TemRA cells. These receptors all come from a man aged 18 to 35 in good health.

The CDR3 DNA follows: TGCGCCAGCAGCTTGTTTCGTGAAGGAGTCCCCTACGAGCAGTACTTC. The encoded protein is CASSLFREGVPYEQYF. J is TRBJ2-7 and V is TRBV5-1, with D unresolved. Germline CDR1 and CDR2: SGHRS and YFSETQ. CDR3 length: 16 residues. V gave up 1 base and J gave up 2 bases, with 16 bases separating them.

This chain links TRBV28 with TRBJ1-5, with TRBD1 matching 8 bases. This CDR3 is built from 15 residues. Germline values: CDR1 MDHEN, CDR2 SYDVKM. The trim removed 5 bases at V and 2 bases at J, leaving 5 bases unmatched. CDR3 region: CASSNRGERNQPQHF. The CDR3 coding sequence is TGTGCCAGCAGTAACAGGGGGGAGCGCAATCAGCCCCAGCATTTT.

J is TRBJ1-1 and V is TRBV7-8; D perhaps matches TRBD1 (6 bases). The CDR3 covers 17 residues. Germline lookup yields CDR1 SGHVS and CDR2 FQNEAQ. V dropped 4 bases and J dropped 0 bases, with 18 bases sitting between them. CDR3 protein: CASSSRDSGDVNTEAFF. CDR3 bases: TGTGCCAGCAGCTCCAGAGATTCAGGGGATGTGAACACTGAAGCTTTCTTT. Full variable domain (rest looked up from reference TRBV7-8 and TRBJ1-1): GAGVSQSPRYKVAKRGQDVALRCDPISGHVSLFWYQQALGQGPEFLTYFQNEAQLDKSGLPSDRFFAERPEGSVSTLKIQRTQQEDSAVYLCASSSRDSGDVNTEAFFGQGTRLTVV.

The chain has TRBV4-3 and TRBJ1-2, with 7 bases matching TRBD1. Losses at the gene ends were 0 bases for V and 2 bases for J; bases not matched to a gene: 6. Germline-derived CDR1 and CDR2 are LGHNA and YSLEER. The length of the CDR3 is 16 residues. The CDR3 DNA sequence: TGCGCCAGCAGCCAAGAGGAGAAGGGGGCGAACTATGGCTACACCTTC. As protein: CASSQEEKGANYGYTF.

The chain recombines TRBV2 with TRBJ2-5, with TRBD2 matching 10 bases. Germline assignment: CDR1 SNHLY and CDR2 FYNNEI. The CDR3 spans 15 residues. With 3 bases clipped from V and 1 base from J, the junction kept 2 bases outside the gene matches. CDR3 region: CASSDRTSGQETQYF. The CDR3 DNA follows: TGTGCCAGCAGTGACAGGACTAGCGGCCAAGAGACCCAGTACTTC.

The chain is built from TRBV6-1 and TRBJ2-7; TRBD1 might be the D (6 bases). The CDR3 length is 12 residues. Per the germline V gene, CDR1 is MNHNS and CDR2 is SASEGT. V was clipped by 2 bases and J by 6 bases, with 8 bases between them. CDR3 sequence reads: CASSELGGEQYF. DNA for the CDR3: TGTGCCAGCAGTGAATTAGGGGGCGAGCAGTACTTC.

This chain joins TRBV27 and TRBJ1-1; a weak D match, TRBD1 (5 bases). V was pared by 6 bases and J by 5 bases, with 13 bases between. Germline CDR1 MNHEY, CDR2 SMNVEV (reference sequence). This CDR3 has 13 residues. CDR3 amino acids: CASRLSKGTEAFF. The CDR3 DNA is TGTGCCAGCAGGCTGTCAAAGGGGACTGAAGCTTTCTTT.

Note on this clone: Within the sample, other DNA sequences also encode this same CDR3. J is TRBJ2-7 and V is TRBV27, with 7 bases that match TRBD1. Looked up from germline, CDR1 is MNHEY and CDR2 is SMNVEV (reference sequence). This CDR3 has 14 amino acids. V trimming: 0 bases; J trimming: 3 bases; junction bases outside the gene matches: 2. In DNA, the CDR3 is TGTGCCAGCAGTTTATCAGCAGGGGGCTACGAGCAGTACTTC. Translating it yields CASSLSAGGYEQYF.

The chain employs TRBV7-9 and TRBJ1-1; D is unresolved. This CDR3 is built from 16 residues. The V end was cut by 0 bases, the J end by 3 bases, with 14 bases between. Germline CDR1 reads SEHNR; CDR2 reads FQNEAQ (reference sequence). This CDR3 is CASSLAGFAPHTEAFF. The CDR3 coding sequence is TGTGCCAGCAGCTTAGCGGGGTTCGCGCCACACACTGAAGCTTTCTTT.

In this sample, this clone turned up once. The chain links TRBV25-1 to TRBJ1-2; tentatively, D is TRBD1 (6 bases). V was cut by 3 bases and J by 4 bases, with 15 bases left in between. CDR1 and CDR2 from the germline V gene are MGHDK and SYGVNS. The CDR3 runs 15 residues. CDR3 protein: CASSEAGDIIYGYTF. The DNA of the CDR3 is TGTGCCAGCAGTGAGGCAGGGGACATAATCTATGGCTACACCTTC.

This clone came up a few times. The V gene is TRBV7-9, the J gene TRBJ2-1; no clear D gene. V lost 3 bases and J lost 7, with 13 bases in between. The CDR3 loop spans 14 amino acids. The germline CDR1 and CDR2 sequences are SEHNR and FQNEAQ (reference sequence). The chain's CDR3 is CASSFFVGMNEQFF. The CDR3 DNA reads as TGTGCCAGCAGCTTTTTCGTAGGGATGAATGAGCAGTTCTTC.

Points on this clone: Other DNA sequences in this sample translate to the same CDR3. This rearrangement joins TRBV7-9 to TRBJ1-5, with D hard to call. Germline V gives CDR1 SEHNR, CDR2 FQNEAQ (reference sequence). CDR3 length: 12 residues. V was trimmed by 4 bases and J by 2 bases, leaving 3 bases between them. The CDR3 nucleotides read TGTGCCAGCAGCTGGGGCAATCAGCCCCAGCATTTT. Encoded protein: CASSWGNQPQHF.

There are many counts of this clone. The chain uses TRBV7-9 and TRBJ2-7; 14 bases line up with TRBD2. Germline V gene data show CDR1 as SEHNR and CDR2 as FQNEAQ (reference sequence). V dropped 4 bases and J dropped 2; count of bases not matched to a gene: 7. The CDR3 loop spans 17 amino acids. In DNA form, the CDR3 reads TGTGCCAGCAGCTCACCGGGACTAGCGGGGGACACCTACGAGCAGTACTTC. Translation: CASSSPGLAGDTYEQYF.

V usage is TRBV5-6 and J usage is TRBJ1-2; D not resolved. Looked up from germline, CDR1 is SGHDT and CDR2 is YYEEEE. Deletions cut 0 bases from V and 3 bases from J, with 12 bases between. The CDR3 runs 15 residues. The DNA of the CDR3 is TGTGCCAGCAGCTTGGCTCCAGAGGATTACTATGGCTACACCTTC. Translating gives CASSLAPEDYYGYTF.

The rearrangement uses TRBV27 and TRBJ1-1, with a possible D match to TRBD1 (6 bases). Trimming cost V 7 bases and J 3 bases, with 15 bases left between them. The V gene's germline CDR1 is MNHEY and CDR2 SMNVEV (reference sequence). There are 14 residues in the CDR3. The CDR3 loop reads CASNKQGGYTEAFF. The DNA for the CDR3 is TGTGCCAGCAATAAACAGGGAGGGTACACTGAAGCTTTCTTT.

V gene TRBV5-4 combines with J gene TRBJ1-1, with D hard to call. The CDR3 runs to 13 residues. In germline, CDR1 is SGHNT, CDR2 YYREEE (reference sequence). Trimming removed 4 bases at V and 6 bases at J, with 13 bases between. The CDR3 DNA follows: TGTGCCAGCAGCCCGGGTTCCGGCGCTGAAGCTTTCTTT. Its protein is CASSPGSGAEAFF.

J is TRBJ2-5 and V is TRBV13; 14 nucleotides line up with TRBD2. J gave up 4 bases and V 4 bases, and 2 bases lay outside the gene matches. This CDR3 spans 15 amino acids. CDR1 is PRHDT and CDR2 is FYEKMQ in the germline V gene (reference sequence). CDR3 DNA sequence: TGTGCCAGCAGCTCGGGACTAGCGGGAGCAGAGACCCAGTACTTC. Translation gives CASSSGLAGAETQYF.

This sequence joins TRBV4-1 and TRBJ1-6; weak D call: TRBD1 (6 bases). V was cut by 5 bases and J by 9 bases, with 23 bases left in between. This CDR3 has 17 amino acids. Germline V gene sequence: CDR1 MGHRA, CDR2 YSYEKL. In nucleotides, the CDR3 is TGCGCCAGCAGCTACCTTGGGGGGGCTTTAATCGGTTCACCCCTCCACTTT. Translation: CASSYLGGALIGSPLHF.

The rearrangement joins TRBV18 to TRBJ2-7; the match to TRBD1 covers 7 bases. The CDR3 is made up of 14 amino acids. CDR1 is KGHSH, CDR2 LQKENI, per germline. V trimming: 0 bases; J trimming: 3 bases; junction bases outside the gene matches: 2. The CDR3 reads CASSPPTGYYEQYF. CDR3 nucleotide sequence: TGTGCCAGCTCACCACCGACAGGGTACTACGAGCAGTACTTC.

The chain recombines TRBV27 with TRBJ1-6; weak D call: TRBD1 (5 bases). V lost 5 bases to trimming and J lost 9 bases, with 17 bases between them. The CDR3 length is 15 residues. In germline, CDR1 is MNHEY, CDR2 SMNVEV (reference sequence). As DNA, the CDR3 is TGTGCCAGCAGTCCCTGGGACGGAAGGGTTTCACCCCTCCACTTT. Encoded protein: CASSPWDGRVSPLHF.

This clone was detected only once. V and J are TRBV29-1 and TRBJ2-7; D gene unclear. V was shortened by 7 bases and J by 3 bases, with 13 bases between the two germline ends. The CDR3 consists of 12 residues. The germline gives CDR1 SQVTM, CDR2 ANQGSEA. CDR3 sequence: CSARDSYYEQYF. The CDR3 nucleotides are TGCAGCGCCCGTGACTCTTACTACGAGCAGTACTTC.

The chain employs TRBV6-5 and TRBJ1-2, with a weak D call TRBD1 (5 bases). Per germline, CDR1 MNHEY and CDR2 SVGAGI. V lost 2 bases, J lost 4 bases, and 8 bases lay in between. This CDR3 is 13 amino acids long. The CDR3 is CASSYGGGYGYTF. CDR3 DNA sequence: TGTGCCAGCAGTTACGGGGGTGGCTATGGCTACACCTTC.

The chain is built from TRBV21-1 and TRBJ1-1. TRBV21-1 is deemed a pseudogene. The CDR3 spans 14 residues. CDR3 nucleotide sequence: TGTGCCAGCAGGAGCACGGGGGGGAACACTGAAGCTTTCTTT. Protein product: CASRSTGGNTEAFF.

This sequence joins TRBV13 and TRBJ2-5; D possibly corresponds to TRBD1 (5 bases). The CDR3 has 15 residues. The V gene's germline CDR1 is PRHDT and CDR2 FYEKMQ (reference sequence). V was cut by 4 bases and J by 5 bases, with 17 bases left in between. The CDR3 spells CASSSRQGGRETQYF. The CDR3 region has the DNA TGTGCCAGCAGCTCCAGGCAGGGTGGTCGGGAGACCCAGTACTTC. The whole variable domain, remainder taken from reference TRBV13 and TRBJ2-5, is AAGVIQSPRHLIKEKRETATLKCYPIPRHDTVYWYQQGPGQDPQFLISFYEKMQSDKGSIPDRFSAQQFSDYHSELNMSSLELGDSALYFCASSSRQGGRETQYFGPGTRLLVL.

This chain joins TRBV5-6 and TRBJ1-3; 8 bases are a match to TRBD1. CDR1 SGHDT and CDR2 YYEEEE come from the germline V gene. CDR3 length equals 14 residues. The V segment lost 4 bases and the J segment 4 bases; nucleotides outside the gene matches: 4. For the CDR3, the DNA is TGTGCCAGCAGCGCAGGGGGCGCCGGAAACACCATATATTTT. It translates to CASSAGGAGNTIYF. Full variable domain (remainder filled in from reference TRBV5-6 and TRBJ1-3): DAGVTQSPTHLIKTRGQQVTLRCSPKSGHDTVSWYQQALGQGPQFIFQYYEEEERQRGNFPDRFSGHQFPNYSSELNVNALLLGDSALYLCASSAGGAGNTIYFGEGSWLTVV.

This chain connects TRBV23-1 to TRBJ1-6, with 7 positions matching TRBD1. TRBV23-1 is an open reading frame whose function is uncertain. V gave up 10 bases and J gave up 10 bases; unmatched junction bases: 4. This CDR3 has 11 residues. CDR3 region: CANRGGSPLHF. DNA of the CDR3: TGCGCCAACAGGGGAGGGTCACCCCTCCACTTT.

Concerning this clone itself: This likely reflects a read error, since a far larger clone is one base away. The chain couples TRBV5-1 to TRBJ2-3, with D hard to call. Germline values: CDR1 SGHRS, CDR2 YFSETQ. V was cut by 1 base and J by 3 bases, with 3 bases left in between. The CDR3 loop spans 12 amino acids. CDR3 loop: CASSLKTDTQYF. The CDR3 DNA follows: TGCGCCAGCAGCTTGAAGACAGATACGCAGTATTTT.

With regard to this clone: The same CDR3 arises from other DNA sequences in this sample as well. The genes are TRBV27 and TRBJ1-5; the D is unclear. This CDR3 is 15 amino acids long. Germline lookup yields CDR1 MNHEY and CDR2 SMNVEV (reference sequence). V was trimmed by 2 bases and J by 1 base, leaving 9 bases between them. The CDR3 DNA reads TGTGCCAGCAGTTTAGTACCAGGCAGCAATCAGCCCCAGCATTTT. Protein sequence: CASSLVPGSNQPQHF.

The gene calls are TRBV4-3 and TRBJ2-5; D is possibly TRBD1 or TRBD2 (5 bases each). Trimming took off 0 bases at V and 1 base at J, with 12 bases between the two ends. Germline CDR1 and CDR2: LGHNA and YSLEER. There are 16 residues in the CDR3. DNA of the CDR3: TGCGCCAGCAGCCAAGATTGGGGCGGACTCCAAGAGACCCAGTACTTC. This sequence encodes CASSQDWGGLQETQYF.

The chain links TRBV28 to TRBJ2-5, with TRBD2 identical over 13 bases. Germline assignment: CDR1 MDHEN and CDR2 SYDVKM. This CDR3 contains 15 residues. V shed 4 bases and J 3 bases; nucleotides not matched to a gene: 2. CDR3 protein: CASSSGTSGEETQYF. The CDR3 DNA sequence: TGTGCCAGCAGTTCCGGGACTAGCGGGGAAGAGACCCAGTACTTC.